Following are 28 T cell receptor beta chains from one sample sequenced in a study of blood T cell repertoires in COVID-19. Repertoires were generated with immunoSEQ multiplex PCR, while TCRdb's copy carries only in-frame clones and drops some. In the table there are 100,000 to 150,000 clones, approximately 88% of which are singletons. The sequenced sample consisted of peripheral blood. The receptors were sampled from a man aged 50-60 years with acute or convalescent COVID-19.

The chain joins TRBV7-6 to TRBJ2-7; D may be TRBD2 (7 bases). V lost 5 bases and J lost 3, with 14 bases in between. Germline V CDR1 and CDR2: SGHVS, FNYEAQ. This CDR3 is built from 14 residues. DNA for the CDR3: TGTGCCAGCAGCCCGGGGGGCCCTGGCTACGAGCAGTACTTC. It codes for CASSPGGPGYEQYF.

J is TRBJ1-1 and V is TRBV11-3; perhaps TRBD1 as D (5 bases). V was pared by 0 bases and J by 7 bases, with 6 bases between. CDR3 length: 12 amino acids. Germline assignment: CDR1 SGHNT and CDR2 YENEEA. Here the CDR3 reads CASSLDRVEAFF. CDR3 in DNA: TGTGCCAGCAGCTTAGACAGGGTTGAAGCTTTCTTT.

The chain carries TRBV6-5 and TRBJ2-4, with 8 nucleotides matching TRBD2. This CDR3 comprises 16 residues. The ends lost 4 bases at V and 7 bases at J; junction bases unmatched: 12. CDR1 and CDR2 from the germline V gene are MNHEY and SVGAGI. The CDR3 reads CASSFTGTSPRNIQYF. As DNA, the CDR3 is TGTGCCAGCAGTTTTACCGGGACTAGTCCCAGGAACATTCAGTACTTC.

V gene TRBV4-3 combines with J gene TRBJ2-6; perhaps TRBD1 as D (6 bases). In germline, CDR1 is LGHNA, CDR2 YSLEER. The CDR3 spans 17 residues. The V end lost 0 bases, the J end lost 2 bases, and 11 bases lay between the germline ends. The CDR3: CASSQEGAGAGANVLTF. The CDR3 DNA reads TGCGCCAGCAGCCAAGAAGGGGCAGGGGCTGGGGCCAACGTCCTGACTTTC.

The rearrangement joins TRBV9 to TRBJ2-7, with 7 positions matching TRBD2. This CDR3 contains 17 residues. V was clipped by 4 bases and J by 2 bases; unmatched bases: 15. In germline, CDR1 is SGDLS, CDR2 YYNGEE. CDR3 sequence: CASSPAGGSGPPYEQYF. CDR3 in DNA: TGTGCCAGCAGCCCCGCCGGGGGTAGCGGGCCTCCCTACGAGCAGTACTTC.

The CDR3 nucleotides are TGTGCCAGCAGCTCCGTATTTGCCAGGGAGGTTGACTATGGCTACACCTTC. It encodes CASSSVFAREVDYGYTF. The chain combines TRBV5-4 with TRBJ1-2, with TRBD1 as a possible D gene (5 bases). Looked up from germline, CDR1 is SGHNT and CDR2 is YYREEE (reference sequence). The ends were cut back, 3 bases at V and 3 bases at J, with 21 bases in the middle. This CDR3 spans 17 amino acids.

The genes are TRBV11-3 and TRBJ1-3; D is possibly TRBD1 (5 bases). The germline V gene encodes CDR1 SGHNT and CDR2 YENEEA. This CDR3 spans 17 amino acids. Trimming left V 1 base short and J 4 bases short, with 17 bases between. The CDR3 is CASSLVLSGRVGNTIYF. The DNA of the CDR3 is TGTGCCAGCAGCTTAGTTCTTTCCGGCAGGGTCGGAAACACCATATATTTT.

This rearrangement joins TRBV7-8 to TRBJ2-2, with 10 bases aligning to TRBD1. Germline CDR1 and CDR2: SGHVS and FQNEAQ. The CDR3 is made up of 15 amino acids. V shed 3 bases and J 7 bases; nucleotides not matched to a gene: 5. In nucleotides, the CDR3 is TGTGCCAGCAGCTTGACAGGGGGCGCCGGCGGGGAGCTGTTTTTT. Amino acid sequence: CASSLTGGAGGELFF.

The V and J genes are TRBV10-1 and TRBJ2-3, with unresolved D. This CDR3 spans 14 amino acids. From germline, CDR1 is WNHNN and CDR2 SYGVQD (reference sequence). Trimming removed 3 bases at V and 0 bases at J, with 7 bases between. The CDR3 region has the DNA TGCGCCAGCAGTGAAAGCCCGAGCACAGATACGCAGTATTTT. Translating it yields CASSESPSTDTQYF.

CDR3: CATSDPGLAGGEQYF. The CDR3 region has the DNA TGTGCCACCAGTGACCCCGGACTAGCGGGAGGAGAGCAGTACTTC. This chain connects TRBV24-1 to TRBJ2-7; TRBD2 matches 14 bases. The CDR3 sequence is 15 residues long. Trimming cost V 4 bases and J 7 bases; bases outside gene matches: 5. CDR1 and CDR2 from the germline V gene are KGHDR and SFDVKD.

The chain has TRBV2 and TRBJ1-5; D uncertain. The CDR3 spans 13 residues. Germline V gene sequence: CDR1 SNHLY, CDR2 FYNNEI. Trimming took off 5 bases at V and 4 bases at J, with 9 bases between the two ends. The CDR3 is CASSSDWNQPQHF. For the CDR3, the DNA is TGTGCCAGCAGTTCGGACTGGAATCAGCCCCAGCATTTT.

The chain joins TRBV11-3 to TRBJ2-2; D is perhaps TRBD1 (5 bases). The CDR3 has 15 residues. V lost 5 bases and J lost 0, with 10 bases in between. Germline V gene sequence: CDR1 SGHNT, CDR2 YENEEA. The CDR3, as DNA: TGTGCCAGCAGCGAACAGGCCCCGAACACCGGGGAGCTGTTTTTT. Protein sequence: CASSEQAPNTGELFF.

The rearrangement links TRBV19 to TRBJ2-1; 13 nucleotides line up with TRBD2. V dropped 0 bases and J dropped 1; count of bases not matched to a gene: 3. Looked up from germline, CDR1 is LNHDA and CDR2 is SQIVND (reference sequence). The CDR3 runs to 18 residues. CDR3: CASSIDRLAGGSYNEQFF. The CDR3 coding sequence is TGTGCCAGTAGTATAGATCGACTAGCGGGAGGTTCCTACAATGAGCAGTTCTTC.

This clone occurred once. The chain links TRBV7-6 to TRBJ2-7; 7 nucleotides align to TRBD1. V lost 5 bases and J lost 0; bases outside the gene matches: 10. The CDR3 contains 16 residues. Germline CDR1 reads SGHVS; CDR2 reads FNYEAQ. CDR3 region: CASSPNPDRTSYEQYF. DNA for the CDR3: TGTGCCAGCAGCCCTAACCCGGACAGGACCTCCTACGAGCAGTACTTC.

This chain uses TRBV19 with TRBJ2-1; D might be TRBD1 (5 bases). V was trimmed by 3 bases and J by 2 bases, leaving 11 bases between them. The CDR3 consists of 15 residues. The germline V gene encodes CDR1 LNHDA and CDR2 SQIVND (reference sequence). The CDR3: CASSIRQGPYNEQFF. DNA for the CDR3: TGTGCCAGTAGTATCCGGCAGGGCCCCTACAATGAGCAGTTCTTC.

The chain recombines TRBV5-1 with TRBJ2-7, with 9 positions matching TRBD1. This CDR3 is built from 16 residues. V lost 2 bases, J lost 0 bases, and 6 bases stayed unmatched. From germline, CDR1 is SGHRS and CDR2 YFSETQ. The CDR3 region has the DNA TGCGCCAGCAGCTTTAGTGGACAGGGGCCCTCCTACGAGCAGTACTTC. This codes for CASSFSGQGPSYEQYF.

The gene calls are TRBV19 and TRBJ2-1; a weak D match, TRBD2 (6 bases). Germline CDR1 reads LNHDA; CDR2 reads SQIVND (reference sequence). CDR3 length equals 16 residues. Between the trimmed V and J ends, which lost 3 bases and 1 base, there was a span of 13 bases. CDR3 coding DNA: TGTGCCAGTAGTATGGATAGCGGAGGGTCCTACAATGAGCAGTTCTTC. Translated: CASSMDSGGSYNEQFF. Looking up the rest from reference TRBV19 and TRBJ2-1 gives the full variable domain: DGGITQSPKYLFRKEGQNVTLSCEQNLNHDAMYWYRQDPGQGLRLIYYSQIVNDFQKGDIAEGYSVSREKKESFPLTVTSAQKNPTAFYLCASSMDSGGSYNEQFFGPGTRLTVL.

The sample holds one count of this clone. V and J are TRBV28 and TRBJ1-2; D call uncertain. The CDR3 covers 14 residues. The germline CDR1 and CDR2 sequences are MDHEN and SYDVKM. Trimming took 6 bases from V and 4 from J, leaving 15 bases between them. The CDR3 spells CASSPADTSYGYTF. CDR3 nucleotide sequence: TGTGCCAGCAGCCCAGCGGATACAAGCTATGGCTACACCTTC.

This clone was found a few times. The chain joins TRBV19 to TRBJ1-2; a possible D gene is TRBD1 (6 bases). V was clipped by 5 bases and J by 0 bases, with 10 bases between them. This CDR3 is built from 14 residues. Per the germline V gene, CDR1 is LNHDA and CDR2 is SQIVND (reference sequence). This CDR3 reads CASSREGANYGYTF. CDR3 DNA sequence: TGTGCCAGTAGTCGGGAGGGGGCTAACTATGGCTACACCTTC.

V gene TRBV6-5 combines with J gene TRBJ2-2, with unresolved D. From germline, CDR1 is MNHEY and CDR2 SVGAGI. This CDR3 region has 12 residues. With 5 bases removed from V and 3 bases from J, the gap between germline ends came to 4 bases. CDR3 coding DNA: TGTGCCAGCAGTACGGACACCGGGGAGCTGTTTTTT. Its translation: CASSTDTGELFF.

CDR3 coding DNA: TGTGCCAGCAGCCGGACAGTGGATAGCAATCAGCCCCAGCATTTT. This gives the protein CASSRTVDSNQPQHF. This chain joins TRBV2 and TRBJ1-5; possibly TRBD1 for D (6 bases). V was cut by 6 bases and J by 0 bases, with 12 bases left in between. Germline CDR1 and CDR2: SNHLY and FYNNEI. The CDR3 consists of 15 residues.

This clone occurred once. The chain's CDR3 is CASSYGIAGGEQFF. The CDR3 nucleotides are TGTGCCAGCAGTTACGGAATAGCGGGAGGCGAGCAGTTCTTC. The V gene is TRBV6-2 or TRBV6-3, the J gene TRBJ2-1; TRBD2 agrees at 10 bases. The germline gives CDR1 MNHEY, CDR2 SVGEGT. This CDR3 comprises 14 residues. V lost 2 bases to trimming and J lost 10 bases; unmatched junction nucleotides: 5.

The CDR3 DNA follows: TGTGCCTGGAGGAACTCCGGGACATTGAGCAATCAGCCCCAGCATTTT. Encoded protein: CAWRNSGTLSNQPQHF. The V call is TRBV30, the J call TRBJ1-5, with a weak D call TRBD1 (6 bases). The CDR3 has 16 residues. V was trimmed by 3 bases and J by 1 base, leaving 16 bases between them. From germline, CDR1 is GTSNPN and CDR2 SVGIG (reference sequence).

This sequence joins TRBV11-3 and TRBJ2-2, with 12 bases matching TRBD1. V lost 5 bases and J lost 5; bases outside the gene matches: 3. The length of the CDR3 is 15 residues. Germline CDR1 reads SGHNT; CDR2 reads YENEEA. The CDR3 DNA reads TGTGCCAGCAGCCCGGGACAGGGGGCAACCGGGGAGCTGTTTTTT. Encoded protein: CASSPGQGATGELFF.

V usage is TRBV19 and J usage is TRBJ1-1; D not resolved. The V gene's germline CDR1 is LNHDA and CDR2 SQIVND (reference sequence). Trimming took off 7 bases at V and 0 bases at J, with 9 bases between the two ends. The CDR3 extends over 13 amino acids. CDR3 loop: CASNERMNTEAFF. CDR3 DNA: TGTGCCAGTAACGAGAGGATGAACACTGAAGCTTTCTTT. Together with reference TRBV19 and TRBJ1-1, the CDR3 gives the full variable domain: DGGITQSPKYLFRKEGQNVTLSCEQNLNHDAMYWYRQDPGQGLRLIYYSQIVNDFQKGDIAEGYSVSREKKESFPLTVTSAQKNPTAFYLCASNERMNTEAFFGQGTRLTVV.

The gene calls are TRBV29-1 and TRBJ1-2; no reliable D call. CDR1 is SQVTM, CDR2 ANQGSEA, per germline. V shed 4 bases and J shed 8 bases, with 14 bases lying between them. There are 12 residues in the CDR3. The CDR3 loop reads CSVGNSGRGYTF. CDR3 in DNA: TGCAGCGTTGGAAATAGCGGTCGCGGCTACACCTTC. Full variable domain (outside the CDR3, taken from reference TRBV29-1 and TRBJ1-2): SAVISQKPSRDICQRGTSLTIQCQVDSQVTMMFWYRQQPGQSLTLIATANQGSEATYESGFVIDKFPISRPNLTFSTLTVSNMSPEDSSIYLCSVGNSGRGYTFGSGTRLTVV.

This clone was counted a single time. The V and J genes are TRBV5-1 and TRBJ1-1, with 7 nucleotides matching TRBD1. The V and J ends lost 3 bases and 2 bases, in that order; junction bases with no gene match: 4. CDR1 and CDR2 from the germline V gene are SGHRS and YFSETQ. The CDR3 covers 14 residues. The CDR3 sequence: CASSSGTANTEAFF. The CDR3 DNA reads TGCGCCAGCAGCTCCGGGACAGCAAACACTGAAGCTTTCTTT.

This chain links TRBV19 with TRBJ1-2; TRBD1 matches 11 bases. The CDR3 extends over 16 amino acids. The junction had 7 bases not matched to a gene; V was cut back by 5 bases and J by 2 bases. Germline V gene lookup returns CDR1 LNHDA and CDR2 SQIVND (reference sequence). CDR3 sequence (DNA): TGTGCCAGTAGTGGTATCGGGACAGGGGGGAACTATGGCTACACCTTC. Its translation is CASSGIGTGGNYGYTF.